These 27 T cell receptor beta chains share one sample of origin, sequenced in a study of siplizumab effects on memory and regulatory T cells. The method was immunoSEQ multiplex PCR; TCRdb's version includes in-frame clones alone and lacks a portion of them. Among about 100,000 clones, more than 85% were seen once, and the ten largest hold 0.14% to 0.15%. Sequenced input: CD4+ T cells sorted from blood. Every receptor here comes from a human donor in good health.

The CDR3 DNA sequence: TGTGCCAGTAGTATGGGGATTGGGACAGGGGATTACGAGCAGTACTTC. It specifies CASSMGIGTGDYEQYF. The rearrangement links TRBV19 to TRBJ2-7; 10 bases align to TRBD1. V lost 3 bases to trimming and J lost 4 bases; unmatched junction nucleotides: 9. The CDR3 is 16 residues long. Germline-derived CDR1 and CDR2 are LNHDA and SQIVND (reference sequence).

This clone occurred once. The J gene is TRBJ2-1, the V gene TRBV18; 11 nucleotides match TRBD1. CDR1 is KGHSH, CDR2 LQKENI, per germline. The CDR3 is made up of 14 amino acids. The ends lost 3 bases at V and 8 bases at J; junction bases unmatched: 3. CDR3 in amino acids: CASSPGQGADEQFF. The CDR3, as DNA: TGTGCCAGCTCACCCGGACAGGGGGCCGATGAGCAGTTCTTC.

In DNA form, the CDR3 reads TGCAGCGTTGAAAAGGCGGCTGGGTACACCTTC. Its protein is CSVEKAAGYTF. The chain uses TRBV29-1 and TRBJ1-2; D uncertain. The CDR3 is 11 amino acids. Germline V gives CDR1 SQVTM, CDR2 ANQGSEA. The V end was cut by 2 bases, the J end by 11 bases, with 12 bases between.

This chain links TRBV2 with TRBJ2-6; D gene uncertain. The CDR3 consists of 12 residues. From germline, CDR1 is SNHLY and CDR2 FYNNEI. The V end lost 6 bases, the J end lost 4 bases, and 4 bases lay between the germline ends. The CDR3 coding sequence is TGTGCCAGCAGCCGGGGGGCCAACGTCCTGACTTTC. As protein: CASSRGANVLTF.

This clone has only a few counts. J is TRBJ1-1 and V is TRBV9; D ambiguous. Trimming removed 2 bases from V and 5 bases from J, with 13 bases in between. This CDR3 comprises 14 residues. CDR1 SGDLS and CDR2 YYNGEE come from the germline V gene. This CDR3 reads CASSVWDSWTEAFF. CDR3 bases: TGTGCCAGCAGCGTCTGGGATTCGTGGACTGAAGCTTTCTTT.

The V gene is TRBV19, the J gene TRBJ1-6; D is possibly TRBD1 (5 bases). V lost 3 bases, J lost 10 bases, and 13 bases lay in between. The V gene's germline CDR1 is LNHDA and CDR2 SQIVND (reference sequence). The CDR3 contains 14 residues. Here the CDR3 DNA reads TGTGCCAGTAGTATTCTGGGGGAGGCCTCACCCCTCCACTTT. Its translation: CASSILGEASPLHF.

The chain links TRBV5-1 to TRBJ2-5, with 10 bases matching TRBD1. Trimming removed 2 bases from V and 5 bases from J; junction bases left unmatched: 6. Germline CDR1 is SGHRS and CDR2 is YFSETQ. This CDR3 spans 15 amino acids. Here the CDR3 reads CASSFRDRGVETQYF. In DNA form, the CDR3 reads TGCGCCAGCAGCTTCCGGGACAGGGGCGTGGAGACCCAGTACTTC.

The chain joins TRBV10-3 to TRBJ2-6; D remains ambiguous. Germline values: CDR1 ENHRY, CDR2 SYGVKD. The V and J ends lost 9 bases and 0 bases respectively, with 3 bases between them. The CDR3 spans 12 residues. CDR3 region: CAMSSGANVLTF. The CDR3 coding sequence is TGTGCCATGAGCTCTGGGGCCAACGTCCTGACTTTC.

This chain connects TRBV7-2 to TRBJ1-4; D ambiguous. V shed 6 bases and J shed 4 bases, with 3 bases lying between them. This CDR3 region has 11 residues. Germline assignment: CDR1 SGHTA and CDR2 FQGNSA. CDR3 loop: CASRDNEKLFF. CDR3 DNA: TGTGCCAGCAGGGATAATGAAAAACTGTTTTTT. Combining the CDR3 with reference TRBV7-2 and TRBJ1-4 gives the whole variable domain GAGVSQSPSNKVTEKGKDVELRCDPISGHTALYWYRQSLGQGLEFLIYFQGNSAPDKSGLPSDRFSAERTGGSVSTLTIQRTQQEDSAVYLCASRDNEKLFFGSGTQLSVL.

This rearrangement joins TRBV5-1 to TRBJ2-7, with D maybe TRBD2 (5 bases). CDR1 SGHRS and CDR2 YFSETQ come from the germline V gene. The ends were cut back, 1 base at V and 0 bases at J, with 8 bases in the middle. This CDR3 is built from 14 residues. Here the CDR3 reads CASSLMGSSYEQYF. The CDR3 DNA sequence: TGCGCCAGCAGCTTGATGGGGAGCTCCTACGAGCAGTACTTC.

This chain uses TRBV19 with TRBJ1-1, with D perhaps matching TRBD1 (6 bases). Trimming pared 10 bases from V and 6 bases from J, leaving 15 bases between. This CDR3 region has 12 residues. Germline CDR1 and CDR2: LNHDA and SQIVND (reference sequence). CDR3 in amino acids: CAILTGSAEAFF. As DNA, the CDR3 is TGTGCCATCCTAACAGGGTCGGCTGAAGCTTTCTTT.

The rearrangement links TRBV7-7 to TRBJ2-3; D uncertain. Trimming removed 5 bases from V and 0 bases from J, with 9 bases in between. The CDR3 runs to 14 residues. The germline CDR1 and CDR2 sequences are SSHAT and FNYEAQ (reference sequence). Written as DNA, the CDR3 is TGTGCCAGCAGCCCAGCCTCTAGCACAGATACGCAGTATTTT. As protein: CASSPASSTDTQYF.

The gene calls are TRBV6-5 and TRBJ1-6; 9 nucleotides agree with TRBD1. Germline values: CDR1 MNHEY, CDR2 SVGAGI. This CDR3 spans 15 amino acids. V trimming: 5 bases; J trimming: 5 bases; junction bases outside the gene matches: 4. The CDR3 loop reads CASSPTGGNNSPLHF. The CDR3 coding sequence is TGTGCCAGCAGTCCGACAGGGGGAAATAATTCACCCCTCCACTTT.

The V call is TRBV6-5, the J call TRBJ1-4; tentatively, D is TRBD1 (6 bases). Germline loops: CDR1 MNHEY, CDR2 SVGAGI. Trimming shortened V by 2 bases and J by 0 bases, and 10 bases separated the two germline ends. The CDR3 loop spans 16 amino acids. In nucleotides, the CDR3 is TGTGCCAGCAGTTACGGGGGCTATGCAACTAATGAAAAACTGTTTTTT. Protein sequence: CASSYGGYATNEKLFF.

The rearrangement uses TRBV6-1 and TRBJ2-5; D is unclear. CDR1 MNHNS and CDR2 SASEGT come from the germline V gene. Trimming left V 8 bases short and J 4 bases short, with 2 bases between. The CDR3 extends over 9 amino acids. This CDR3 reads CASSETQYF. The CDR3 DNA reads as TGTGCCAGCTCAGAGACCCAGTACTTC.

The chain links TRBV6-5 to TRBJ1-5; 7 nucleotides line up with TRBD1. The J segment lost 0 bases and the V segment lost 6 bases, leaving 5 bases of the junction unmatched. The CDR3 runs to 15 residues. Germline CDR1 is MNHEY and CDR2 is SVGAGI. The CDR3 is CASRRGQDSNQPQHF. CDR3 sequence (DNA): TGTGCCAGCAGGAGAGGACAGGATAGCAATCAGCCCCAGCATTTT.

The chain links TRBV10-2 to TRBJ2-3, with 8 bases aligning to TRBD2. The length of the CDR3 is 18 residues. V shed 8 bases and J 0 bases; nucleotides not matched to a gene: 16. Germline CDR1 and CDR2: WSHSY and SAAADI. CDR3 residues: CASALQSGGVSSTDTQYF. The CDR3 nucleotides read TGCGCCAGCGCACTCCAGTCGGGGGGGGTCTCTAGCACAGATACGCAGTATTTT.

This clone was detected a few times. The rearrangement uses TRBV19 and TRBJ1-4; the D is unclear. Trimming stripped 3 bases from V and 0 bases from J, with 5 bases between. CDR1 and CDR2 from the germline V gene are LNHDA and SQIVND (reference sequence). This CDR3 contains 14 residues. The DNA for the CDR3 is TGTGCCAGTAGTATTCCACCAACTAATGAAAAACTGTTTTTT. Its protein product is CASSIPPTNEKLFF.

The V call is TRBV5-1, the J call TRBJ2-3; a weak D match, TRBD2 (7 bases). This CDR3 contains 17 residues. Germline loops: CDR1 SGHRS, CDR2 YFSETQ. V lost 4 bases and J 4 bases, leaving 22 bases between the germline ends. In nucleotides, the CDR3 is TGCGCCAGCAGCGGGGGAGGGGGTTCCTTTTTAGCAGATACGCAGTATTTT. Translating gives CASSGGGGSFLADTQYF.

The rearrangement links TRBV18 to TRBJ1-2; possibly TRBD1 for D (5 bases). The germline V and J ends were trimmed by 6 bases and 3 bases, with 11 bases remaining between them. Germline CDR1 reads KGHSH; CDR2 reads LQKENI. The CDR3 is made up of 13 amino acids. The chain's CDR3 is CASSAGGDYGYTF. The CDR3 nucleotides are TGTGCCAGCTCCGCCGGGGGGGACTATGGCTACACCTTC.

V usage is TRBV5-1 and J usage is TRBJ2-7; 8 bases are a match to TRBD1. CDR1 is SGHRS, CDR2 YFSETQ, per germline. V lost 7 bases and J lost 5; bases outside the gene matches: 11. CDR3 length: 14 amino acids. The CDR3 loop reads CASSVSAGGDEQYF. The CDR3 DNA sequence: TGCGCCAGCTCGGTGTCGGCAGGGGGCGACGAGCAGTACTTC.

This chain links TRBV5-1 with TRBJ2-1, with TRBD1 as a possible D gene (5 bases). The V end lost 1 base, the J end lost 8 bases, and 25 bases lay between the germline ends. Germline V gene sequence: CDR1 SGHRS, CDR2 YFSETQ. The CDR3 has 18 amino acids. This chain's CDR3 is CASSLRSQQETGRDEQFF. The CDR3 nucleotides read TGCGCCAGCAGCTTGAGGAGCCAACAGGAAACTGGTCGAGATGAGCAGTTCTTC.

The V call is TRBV5-5, the J call TRBJ2-3; maybe TRBD2 (5 bases). Germline CDR1 SGHKS, CDR2 YYEKEE (reference sequence). With 5 bases removed from V and 2 bases from J, the gap between germline ends came to 15 bases. The CDR3 consists of 15 residues. As DNA, the CDR3 is TGTGCCAGCAGTCCTGGGGAGCCGACCACAGATACGCAGTATTTT. Protein sequence: CASSPGEPTTDTQYF. Together with reference TRBV5-5 and TRBJ2-3, the CDR3 gives the full variable domain: DAGVTQSPTHLIKTRGQQVTLRCSPISGHKSVSWYQQVLGQGPQFIFQYYEKEERGRGNFPDRFSARQFPNYSSELNVNALLLGDSALYLCASSPGEPTTDTQYFGPGTRLTVL.

The V gene is TRBV7-9, the J gene TRBJ1-1; a weak D match, TRBD1 (5 bases). The germline V and J ends were trimmed by 5 bases and 3 bases, with 16 bases remaining between them. The germline CDR1 and CDR2 sequences are SEHNR and FQNEAQ (reference sequence). This CDR3 is built from 15 residues. The CDR3 nucleotides are TGTGCCAGCAGCCCTAAGGGGCCGGGGGACACTGAAGCTTTCTTT. Encoded protein: CASSPKGPGDTEAFF.

The rearrangement links TRBV19 to TRBJ1-2, with D unclear. V gave up 3 bases and J gave up 7 bases, with 15 bases separating them. CDR1 and CDR2 from the germline V gene are LNHDA and SQIVND (reference sequence). The CDR3 totals 14 residues. The CDR3 sequence: CASSIARREGGYTF. The CDR3 DNA follows: TGTGCCAGTAGTATCGCCCGCCGGGAAGGTGGCTACACCTTC.

This chain uses TRBV5-1 with TRBJ2-4, with D maybe TRBD2 (6 bases). V was cut by 0 bases and J by 11 bases, with 12 bases left in between. The CDR3 covers 13 residues. Per germline, CDR1 SGHRS and CDR2 YFSETQ. The chain's CDR3 is CASSLDGERVQYF. The CDR3 DNA reads as TGCGCCAGCAGCTTGGACGGGGAGCGGGTTCAGTACTTC.

This chain connects TRBV4-2 to TRBJ2-2; D unresolved. Trimming cost V 0 bases and J 4 bases, with 18 bases left between them. The CDR3 extends over 18 amino acids. Germline V gene sequence: CDR1 LGHNA, CDR2 YNFKEQ. The CDR3 nucleotides are TGTGCCAGCAGCCAAGATCGTTGGCGGCAGGTGGGCACCGGGGAGCTGTTTTTT. This encodes CASSQDRWRQVGTGELFF.